The 31 T cell receptor beta chains below were found in one sample sequenced in a study of beta chain features in type 1 diabetes. Notes on the study in general: Within each of all four CD4+ subsets, Type 1 diabetes patients had TCRB CDR3s that were moderately but significantly shorter.

The antigens for these receptors are not known. Sequenced material consisted of expressed TCRB transcripts (all of the isolated RNA was reverse transcribed). TCRdb keeps only in-frame clones here, not all; method: immunoSEQ multiplex PCR. The sample lists 200,000 to 300,000 clones; roughly 20% were seen once. The specimen was naive CD4+ T cells from blood. These receptors all come from a woman aged 40 to 55 with type 1 diabetes.

J is TRBJ2-5 and V is TRBV28; weak D call: TRBD2 (5 bases). Per the germline V gene, CDR1 is MDHEN and CDR2 is SYDVKM. CDR3 length: 14 residues. Trimming removed 8 bases from V and 5 bases from J, with 18 bases in between. CDR3 DNA: TGTGCCAGCTGGGGTGGAGGCTTCGGGGAGACCCAGTACTTC. Protein product: CASWGGGFGETQYF.

This clone was counted a few times. V gene TRBV4-2 combines with J gene TRBJ2-2; D is possibly TRBD2 (5 bases). V was cut by 1 base and J by 5 bases, with 8 bases left in between. Germline V gene sequence: CDR1 LGHNA, CDR2 YNFKEQ. The length of the CDR3 is 14 residues. CDR3 coding DNA: TGTGCCAGCAGCCAAGTGGGGAGTACCGGGGAGCTGTTTTTT. Protein product: CASSQVGSTGELFF.

The V gene is TRBV12-5, the J gene TRBJ2-5, with TRBD1 identical over 10 bases. This CDR3 comprises 13 residues. V was clipped by 6 bases and J by 9 bases; unmatched bases: 7. In germline, CDR1 is LGHNT, CDR2 FRNRAP. The CDR3 reads CASGPTGGTSQYF. As DNA, the CDR3 is TGTGCTAGTGGGCCGACAGGGGGCACGTCCCAGTACTTC.

This chain links TRBV9 with TRBJ1-1; no definite D call. The CDR3 has 14 residues. The V gene lost 1 base and the J gene lost 3 bases, with 10 bases spanning the gap. The germline V gene encodes CDR1 SGDLS and CDR2 YYNGEE. The CDR3 sequence: CASSVSISDTEAFF. In nucleotides, the CDR3 is TGTGCCAGCAGCGTATCCATATCGGACACTGAAGCTTTCTTT.

The chain couples TRBV29-1 to TRBJ2-5; 7 nucleotides line up with TRBD1. The CDR3 has 14 amino acids. The germline gives CDR1 SQVTM, CDR2 ANQGSEA. V shed 8 bases and J 5 bases; nucleotides not matched to a gene: 14. The CDR3 nucleotides are TGCAGCCCTTGGGGGACAGCTAGGGGGGAGACCCAGTACTTC. Amino acids: CSPWGTARGETQYF.

Here the CDR3 DNA reads TGCGCCAGCAGCTTGGAAGGGGATGGCTACACCTTC. The encoded protein is CASSLEGDGYTF. The gene calls are TRBV5-1 and TRBJ1-2, with a tentative D call TRBD1 (5 bases). V lost 0 bases and J 6 bases, leaving 6 bases between the germline ends. CDR3 length: 12 residues. Germline V gives CDR1 SGHRS, CDR2 YFSETQ.

The table lists this clone with a few counts. The chain uses TRBV5-4 and TRBJ2-5; D ambiguous. CDR3 size: 14 residues. Per germline, CDR1 SGHNT and CDR2 YYREEE (reference sequence). V shed 1 base and J shed 0 bases, with 7 bases lying between them. CDR3 nucleotides: TGTGCCAGCAGCTTGTCACAGCACCAAGAGACCCAGTACTTC. This translates into CASSLSQHQETQYF. Using reference TRBV5-4 and TRBJ2-5 for the parts outside the CDR3, the full variable domain is ETGVTQSPTHLIKTRGQQVTLRCSSQSGHNTVSWYQQALGQGPQFIFQYYREEENGRGNFPPRFSGLQFPNYSSELNVNALELDDSALYLCASSLSQHQETQYFGPGTRLLVL.

V gene TRBV15 combines with J gene TRBJ2-3; TRBD2 might be the D (7 bases). The CDR3 is 17 amino acids. From germline, CDR1 is LNHNV and CDR2 YYDKDF (reference sequence). V was trimmed by 0 bases and J by 2 bases, leaving 15 bases between them. CDR3 sequence (DNA): TGTGCCACCAGCAGAGATTTGGGACGGGGGGCCACAGATACGCAGTATTTT. Translation gives CATSRDLGRGATDTQYF.

The chain combines TRBV2 with TRBJ2-3, with TRBD1 identical over 8 bases. Germline V CDR1 and CDR2: SNHLY, FYNNEI. This CDR3 comprises 14 residues. V dropped 5 bases and J dropped 2; count of bases not matched to a gene: 3. The CDR3 coding sequence is TGTGCCAGCAGTCAGACAGGGGCCACAGATACGCAGTATTTT. It yields the protein CASSQTGATDTQYF.

V usage is TRBV30 and J usage is TRBJ1-5, with TRBD1 matching 9 bases. Looked up from germline, CDR1 is GTSNPN and CDR2 is SVGIG (reference sequence). The junction had 7 bases not matched to a gene; V was cut back by 6 bases and J by 7 bases. The CDR3 sequence is 13 residues long. CDR3 sequence (DNA): TGTGCCTGTTCACAGGGGGCCAACCAGCCCCAGCATTTT. Translation gives CACSQGANQPQHF.

V gene TRBV5-1 combines with J gene TRBJ2-5; D perhaps matches TRBD1 (6 bases). V gave up 4 bases and J gave up 2 bases, with 12 bases separating them. CDR3 size: 14 residues. The germline CDR1 and CDR2 sequences are SGHRS and YFSETQ. The CDR3 region has the DNA TGCGCCAGCAGCGGCCGCCAGGGGCAAGAGACCCAGTACTTC. Protein sequence: CASSGRQGQETQYF.

This chain links TRBV29-1 with TRBJ1-5; no clear D. The germline CDR1 and CDR2 sequences are SQVTM and ANQGSEA. The V end lost 0 bases, the J end lost 3 bases, and 12 bases lay between the germline ends. The CDR3 spans 15 residues. CDR3 nucleotide sequence: TGCAGCGTTGAAGAGCATGGGGAGCCCAATCAGCCCCAGCATTTT. Amino acids: CSVEEHGEPNQPQHF.

This clone came up a few times. This chain uses TRBV28 with TRBJ2-3, with 8 bases identical to TRBD1. The V and J ends lost 2 bases and 6 bases, in that order; junction bases with no gene match: 7. The germline V gene has CDR1 MDHEN and CDR2 SYDVKM. The CDR3 extends over 15 amino acids. The CDR3: CASSLRAGGKDTQYF. For the CDR3, the DNA is TGTGCCAGCAGTTTACGGGCAGGGGGCAAGGATACGCAGTATTTT.

The rearrangement joins TRBV7-8 to TRBJ2-7; a weak D match, TRBD1 (5 bases). Trimming took 1 base from V and 4 from J, leaving 20 bases between them. The germline V gene encodes CDR1 SGHVS and CDR2 FQNEAQ. This CDR3 has 17 amino acids. DNA for the CDR3: TGTGCCAGCAGCTTAGATTCCGGAGCAGGGCCCCTTTACGAGCAGTACTTC. Amino acids: CASSLDSGAGPLYEQYF.

J is TRBJ2-1 and V is TRBV4-2; 8 bases are a match to TRBD1. The V gene end was trimmed by 1 base and the J gene end by 6 bases; junction bases not matched to a gene: 2. CDR3 length: 14 residues. The V gene's germline CDR1 is LGHNA and CDR2 YNFKEQ. CDR3 nucleotides: TGTGCCAGCAGCCAAGTAACAGGGGGCAATGAGCAGTTCTTC. This sequence encodes CASSQVTGGNEQFF.

V gene TRBV25-1 combines with J gene TRBJ1-1, with D tentatively TRBD1 (5 bases). The V gene lost 1 base and the J gene lost 1 base, with 10 bases spanning the gap. There are 15 residues in the CDR3. The germline gives CDR1 MGHDK, CDR2 SYGVNS. The DNA for the CDR3 is TGTGCCAGCAGTGAATGGGGCGGGACGAACACTGAAGCTTTCTTT. Amino acid sequence: CASSEWGGTNTEAFF. The complete variable domain, with remaining parts taken from reference TRBV25-1 and TRBJ1-1, reads EADIYQTPRYLVIGTGKKITLECSQTMGHDKMYWYQQDPGMELHLIHYSYGVNSTEKGDLSSESTVSRIRTEHFPLTLESARPSHTSQYLCASSEWGGTNTEAFFGQGTRLTVV.

This clone came up a few times. Other nucleotide sequences in the sample specify the same CDR3. The rearrangement joins TRBV15 to TRBJ2-5, with D possibly being TRBD2 (7 bases). V shed 0 bases and J shed 4 bases, with 9 bases lying between them. The CDR3 is 14 amino acids. The germline gives CDR1 LNHNV, CDR2 YYDKDF (reference sequence). DNA for the CDR3: TGTGCCACCAGCAGAGATCGGGGGGCAGAGACCCAGTACTTC. It yields the protein CATSRDRGAETQYF.

This clone was counted a few times. The chain links TRBV9 to TRBJ1-5; the D gene is possibly TRBD1 (5 bases). The CDR3 runs to 15 residues. Germline V CDR1 and CDR2: SGDLS, YYNGEE. The V end lost 4 bases, the J end lost 1 base, and 12 bases lay between the germline ends. DNA for the CDR3: TGTGCCAGCAGCCGAGACAGTTTGAGCAATCAGCCCCAGCATTTT. This sequence encodes CASSRDSLSNQPQHF.

This clone was found a few times. The sample carries other DNA sequences with the same CDR3. The chain has TRBV7-3 and TRBJ2-1; D is ambiguous. There are 15 residues in the CDR3. V lost 1 base to trimming and J lost 0 bases, with 7 bases between them. The germline gives CDR1 SGHTA, CDR2 FQGTGA. CDR3 DNA: TGTGCCAGCAGCTTAAGCGGTAGCTCCTACAATGAGCAGTTCTTC. Translation: CASSLSGSSYNEQFF.

This clone was detected once. This chain uses TRBV18 with TRBJ2-1; perhaps TRBD2 as D (6 bases). The CDR3 runs to 12 residues. With 2 bases removed from V and 8 bases from J, the gap between germline ends came to 7 bases. CDR1 is KGHSH, CDR2 LQKENI, per germline. The CDR3 DNA reads as TGTGCCAGCTCACCATGGGGGGATGAGCAGTTCTTC. Translated, it gives CASSPWGDEQFF.

V usage is TRBV5-1 and J usage is TRBJ2-5; tentatively, D is TRBD1 (6 bases). CDR1 is SGHRS, CDR2 YFSETQ, per germline. This CDR3 contains 14 residues. V was shortened by 0 bases and J by 5 bases, with 11 bases between the two germline ends. This CDR3 is CASSLGGLEETQYF. As DNA, the CDR3 is TGCGCCAGCAGCTTGGGGGGGCTGGAGGAGACCCAGTACTTC.

The chain employs TRBV28 and TRBJ1-5; D gene ambiguous. V was cut by 2 bases and J by 4 bases, with 9 bases left in between. Looked up from germline, CDR1 is MDHEN and CDR2 is SYDVKM. The length of the CDR3 is 14 residues. This CDR3 reads CASSLAQLNQPQHF. CDR3 nucleotides: TGTGCCAGCAGTTTAGCACAGTTAAATCAGCCCCAGCATTTT.

This clone was seen only a few times. One end of the junction does not line up with germline, which may come from a read error. This chain links TRBV7-7 with TRBJ2-7; TRBD1 aligns across 10 bases. CDR1 SSHAT and CDR2 FNYEAQ come from the germline V gene (reference sequence). The CDR3 extends over 14 amino acids. CDR3 loop: CASSLGDRGSEQYF. The CDR3 bases are TGTGCTAGCAGCTTAGGGGACAGGGGTAGCGAGCAGTACTTC.

The CDR3 sequence: CSVEERTVGETQYF. The CDR3 DNA reads TGCAGCGTTGAGGAACGGACTGTCGGGGAGACCCAGTACTTC. J is TRBJ2-5 and V is TRBV29-1; tentatively, D is TRBD2 (5 bases). Germline V CDR1 and CDR2: SQVTM, ANQGSEA. V lost 3 bases to trimming and J lost 5 bases, with 16 bases between them. The CDR3 is 14 residues long.

This clone was observed a few times. The chain links TRBV7-2 to TRBJ2-3, with TRBD2 identical over 8 bases. J was trimmed by 2 bases and V by 3 bases; bases with no gene match: 7. The CDR3 loop spans 16 amino acids. Germline values: CDR1 SGHTA, CDR2 FQGNSA. The CDR3: CASSLHQRGTTDTQYF. The CDR3, as DNA: TGTGCCAGCAGCTTGCACCAGCGGGGGACCACAGATACGCAGTATTTT.

This clone was recorded a few times. V gene TRBV5-1 combines with J gene TRBJ1-6; 10 bases line up with TRBD1. This CDR3 is 15 amino acids long. From germline, CDR1 is SGHRS and CDR2 YFSETQ. V shed 5 bases, J shed 5 bases, and the junction held 4 bases outside the gene matches. CDR3 sequence: CASRAGTGDNSPLHF. CDR3 coding DNA: TGCGCCAGCAGAGCCGGGACAGGGGATAATTCACCCCTCCACTTT.

Only a few counts were recorded for this clone. This chain connects TRBV28 to TRBJ2-4, with 7 bases identical to TRBD1. The CDR3 is 15 amino acids. V lost 8 bases, J lost 0 bases, and 7 bases stayed unmatched. Germline-derived CDR1 and CDR2 are MDHEN and SYDVKM. The CDR3 is CASGGQDLAKNIQYF. The CDR3 DNA reads TGTGCCAGCGGCGGACAGGATCTAGCCAAAAACATTCAGTACTTC.

This clone was detected a few times. V usage is TRBV15 and J usage is TRBJ2-7; possible D gene TRBD1, 6 bases. V was pared by 3 bases and J by 7 bases, with 16 bases between. The CDR3 spans 14 residues. Germline V gene sequence: CDR1 LNHNV, CDR2 YYDKDF (reference sequence). The CDR3, as DNA: TGTGCCACCAGCAGGCCACAGGGCCGTGAAGAGCAGTACTTC. Its translation: CATSRPQGREEQYF.

This clone showed up just a few times. CDR3 residues: CASSLAQGQGYTF. The CDR3 DNA follows: TGTGCCAGCAGTTTGGCCCAGGGACAAGGCTACACCTTC. The rearrangement joins TRBV28 to TRBJ1-2; tentative D call: TRBD1 (6 bases). In germline, CDR1 is MDHEN, CDR2 SYDVKM. Between the trimmed V and J ends, which lost 3 bases and 8 bases, there was a span of 13 bases. The length of the CDR3 is 13 residues.

This clone was observed a handful of times. The V and J genes are TRBV5-4 and TRBJ2-2, with D perhaps matching TRBD2 (5 bases). The CDR3 totals 14 residues. CDR1 is SGHNT, CDR2 YYREEE, per germline (reference sequence). Trimming pared 10 bases from V and 5 bases from J, leaving 18 bases between. This CDR3 is CAGGKDGGTGELFF. Written as DNA, the CDR3 is TGTGCCGGCGGAAAAGACGGAGGAACCGGGGAGCTGTTTTTT.

The chain joins TRBV18 to TRBJ2-7, with a possible D match to TRBD2 (5 bases). The CDR3 has 14 residues. Between the trimmed V and J ends, which lost 2 bases and 3 bases, there was a span of 11 bases. Per germline, CDR1 KGHSH and CDR2 LQKENI. The CDR3, as DNA: TGTGCCAGCTCACCAGGATCGGGGTACTACGAGCAGTACTTC. It is translated as CASSPGSGYYEQYF. The entire variable domain, with the rest obtained from reference TRBV18 and TRBJ2-7, is as follows: NAGVMQNPRHLVRRRGQEARLRCSPMKGHSHVYWYRQLPEEGLKFMVYLQKENIIDESGMPKERFSAEFPKEGPSILRIQQVVRGDSAAYFCASSPGSGYYEQYFGPGTRLTVT.